This paragraph covers one TCR beta chain sequence. What it recognizes is unknown. Germline V gives CDR1 WNHNN, CDR2 SYGVQD (reference sequence). The length of the CDR3 is 14 residues. V was shortened by 10 bases and J by 3 bases, with 13 bases between the two germline ends. The data belong to a study of shared clonotypes between healthy human individuals. Study-wide findings and caveats: Generation probability values for non-shared clonotypes were lower than those for clonotypes shared by all four donors.

CD45RO negativity and positive selection for CCR7 defined naive CD8 cells, a population that excluded terminally differentiated effector memory CD45RA+ cells. Deep-level settings were used for running the assay. Measured with immunoSEQ multiplex PCR; TCRdb has only the in-frame clones, and not every one. This table holds roughly 550,000 clones, over 95% found once. The rearrangement uses TRBV10-1 and TRBJ2-6, with D hard to call. The receptor comes from a woman aged 25 to 45 in good health. The sequenced material came from naive CD8+ T cells sorted from blood. CDR3 coding DNA: TGCGCCAACCCGGTGGGGTTTGGGGCCAACGTCCTGACTTTC. Translated, it gives CANPVGFGANVLTF.